This TCR beta chain originates from a study of blood T cells in healthy people across ages. A sample-barcoded 5' primer and a J-beta primer mix were used in a second PCR of about 6 to 12 cycles. The template-switch adaptor, which had 12 random nucleotides, put a tag on each cDNA molecule. TCRdb called the 5' RACE reads again in MiXCR, with one record for every CDR3 protein. The sample contains approximately 900,000 distinct CDR3 sequences, roughly 52% of which appear only once. This CDR3 has 15 amino acids. V was clipped by 0 bases and J by 7 bases; unmatched bases: 5. CDR1 SGDLS and CDR2 YYNGEE come from the germline V gene. Isolation of PBMCs gave at least 7 million cells per sample.

The chain uses TRBV9 and TRBJ2-2; 8 nucleotides match TRBD2. This TCR derives from a man aged 25 to 45 in good health. Sequencing was done on a sample of blood. The CDR3 nucleotides read TGTGCCAGCAGCGTAGGTAGCGGGGAGTTCGGGGAGCTGTTTTTT. Translation gives CASSVGSGEFGELFF.